Below, 25 T cell receptor beta chains from the same sample are listed, as sequenced in a study of blood T cells in healthy people across ages. Using a J-beta primer mix together with a sample-barcoded 5' primer, a second PCR was run for about 7 to 12 cycles. Each CDR3 protein is one row after TCRdb ran MiXCR on the 5' RACE reads. The table includes 700,000 to 850,000 distinct CDR3 sequences, 30% to 45% detected once. The sequenced sample consisted of blood. Source of these receptors: a young man in good health.

This clonotype was counted many times. CDR3 DNA: TGTGCCAGCAGTCTAGCGGGGGCCATCTCCTACGAGCAGTACTTC. Protein: CASSLAGAISYEQYF. The chain has TRBV6-6 and TRBJ2-7; 10 bases agree with TRBD2. The junction had 4 bases not matched to a gene; V was cut back by 5 bases and J by 0 bases. The CDR3 has 15 residues. From germline, CDR1 is MNHNY and CDR2 SVGAGI (reference sequence).

The chain is built from TRBV12-3 or TRBV12-4 and TRBJ2-5; 10 nucleotides line up with TRBD2. The junction had 9 bases not matched to a gene; V was cut back by 3 bases and J by 5 bases. The CDR3 loop spans 16 amino acids. The DNA for the CDR3 is TGTGCCAGCAGTTTTTACCTAGCGGGGGAAGGTGAGACCCAGTACTTC. Protein sequence: CASSFYLAGEGETQYF.

This clonotype has a handful of counts. The junction differs from germline at one of its ends, possibly a read error. The V call is TRBV7-9, the J call TRBJ2-5; no clear D gene. Germline V lookup: CDR1 SEHNR, CDR2 FQNEAQ (reference sequence). The CDR3 contains 11 residues. This CDR3 is CAGSPEETQYF. The DNA of the CDR3 is TGTGCCGGCAGCCCGGAAGAGACCCAGTACTTC.

This clonotype has just a few counts. The J gene is TRBJ2-6, the V gene TRBV10-3, with 9 positions matching TRBD1. The CDR3 consists of 16 residues. Germline V lookup: CDR1 ENHRY, CDR2 SYGVKD. Trimming took 6 bases from V and 0 from J; bases not matched to a gene: 3. The CDR3 reads CAISGTGNSGANVLTF. The CDR3, as DNA: TGTGCCATCAGCGGGACAGGGAACTCTGGGGCCAACGTCCTGACTTTC.

The chain employs TRBV5-1 and TRBJ2-3; D might be TRBD1 (5 bases). Deletions cut 0 bases from V and 1 base from J, with 9 bases between. The CDR3 is made up of 15 amino acids. Germline-derived CDR1 and CDR2 are SGHRS and YFSETQ. CDR3 bases: TGCGCCAGCAGCTTGGGGTTGACAGGCACAGATACGCAGTATTTT. As protein: CASSLGLTGTDTQYF.

This clonotype was seen repeatedly, ten times or more. V gene TRBV5-1 combines with J gene TRBJ1-1, with TRBD1 matching 7 bases. The CDR3 extends over 14 amino acids. CDR1 is SGHRS and CDR2 is YFSETQ in the germline V gene. V shed 0 bases and J 5 bases; nucleotides not matched to a gene: 4. Here the CDR3 DNA reads TGCGCCAGCAGCTTGGTCGCAGGGGGGACTGAAGCTTTCTTT. Translating gives CASSLVAGGTEAFF.

The sample holds a few counts of this clonotype. The V and J genes are TRBV12-5 and TRBJ1-5; D is unresolved. The CDR3 is made up of 13 amino acids. The germline V gene has CDR1 LGHNT and CDR2 FRNRAP. V shed 0 bases and J shed 5 bases, with 5 bases lying between them. The CDR3: CASGLVGDQPQHF. The CDR3 DNA sequence: TGTGCTAGTGGTTTGGTGGGAGATCAGCCCCAGCATTTT.

The V gene is TRBV6-6, the J gene TRBJ2-2; TRBD1 agrees at 9 bases. Germline assignment: CDR1 MNHNY and CDR2 SVGAGI (reference sequence). This CDR3 has 14 amino acids. J gave up 8 bases and V 4 bases, and 5 bases lay outside the gene matches. CDR3 sequence: CASSWTGASGELFF. The CDR3 nucleotides are TGTGCCAGCAGTTGGACAGGGGCAAGTGGGGAGCTGTTTTTT.

This chain links TRBV7-2 with TRBJ2-7, with a weak D call TRBD1 (6 bases). Germline CDR1 and CDR2: SGHTA and FQGNSA. This CDR3 contains 12 residues. V dropped 6 bases and J dropped 4 bases, with 10 bases sitting between them. CDR3 nucleotides: TGTGCCAGCAGATTACAGGGATACGAGCAGTACTTC. It encodes CASRLQGYEQYF. The whole variable domain, filled in from reference TRBV7-2 and TRBJ2-7, reads GAGVSQSPSNKVTEKGKDVELRCDPISGHTALYWYRQSLGQGLEFLIYFQGNSAPDKSGLPSDRFSAERTGGSVSTLTIQRTQQEDSAVYLCASRLQGYEQYFGPGTRLTVT.

This clonotype turned up a few times. The V gene is TRBV7-2, the J gene TRBJ2-7; no definite D call. V lost 5 bases, J lost 7 bases, and 12 bases lay in between. This CDR3 region has 12 residues. Per the germline V gene, CDR1 is SGHTA and CDR2 is FQGNSA. The CDR3 nucleotides read TGTGCCAGCAGCGACGGGTTTTGGGAGCAGTACTTC. Translation gives CASSDGFWEQYF.

This clonotype has just a few counts. CDR3 nucleotide sequence: TGTGCCAGCAGTTTACCTAGACGAGGGTCCTACGAGCAGTACTTC. Protein: CASSLPRRGSYEQYF. J is TRBJ2-7 and V is TRBV27; maybe TRBD2 (5 bases). V was shortened by 2 bases and J by 1 base, with 12 bases between the two germline ends. This CDR3 region has 15 residues. From germline, CDR1 is MNHEY and CDR2 SMNVEV (reference sequence).

This chain links TRBV20-1 with TRBJ1-1; a weak D match, TRBD1 (6 bases). Between the trimmed V and J ends, which lost 6 bases and 4 bases, there was a span of 15 bases. The germline V gene encodes CDR1 DFQATT and CDR2 SNEGSKA (reference sequence). The CDR3 totals 13 residues. The CDR3 coding sequence is TGCAGTGCAAACAGGGAAGTAGTCACTGAAGCTTTCTTT. As protein: CSANREVVTEAFF.

This rearrangement joins TRBV13 to TRBJ1-4; D may be TRBD1 (5 bases). Germline V lookup: CDR1 PRHDT, CDR2 FYEKMQ (reference sequence). Trimming cost V 5 bases and J 2 bases, with 15 bases left between them. This CDR3 region has 16 residues. For the CDR3, the DNA is TGTGCCAGCAGCGAGGGGCTAGTCGGGACTAATGAAAAACTGTTTTTT. Translation gives CASSEGLVGTNEKLFF.

V and J are TRBV29-1 and TRBJ1-1; 7 bases match TRBD1. J lost 0 bases, V lost 3 bases, and 4 bases had no gene match. The germline V gene encodes CDR1 SQVTM and CDR2 ANQGSEA. The CDR3 has 14 amino acids. The CDR3 loop is CSVDEGQLNTEAFF. As DNA, the CDR3 is TGCAGCGTTGATGAGGGACAGCTGAACACTGAAGCTTTCTTT.

This sequence joins TRBV19 and TRBJ1-2; D is undetermined. The CDR3 is made up of 12 amino acids. V lost 3 bases and J 3 bases, leaving 5 bases between the germline ends. Per germline, CDR1 LNHDA and CDR2 SQIVND (reference sequence). CDR3 sequence (DNA): TGTGCCAGTAGTATTGGAGACTATGGCTACACCTTC. This sequence encodes CASSIGDYGYTF.

The V call is TRBV3-1, the J call TRBJ1-1, with D tentatively TRBD1 (6 bases). This CDR3 region has 15 residues. Trimming cost V 3 bases and J 3 bases, with 14 bases left between them. CDR1 is LGHDT, CDR2 YNNKEL, per germline (reference sequence). Here the CDR3 reads CASSQTHNRDTEAFF. DNA of the CDR3: TGTGCCAGCAGCCAGACGCACAACAGGGACACTGAAGCTTTCTTT. The full variable domain, with the rest looked up from reference TRBV3-1 and TRBJ1-1, is DTAVSQTPKYLVTQMGNDKSIKCEQNLGHDTMYWYKQDSKKFLKIMFSYNNKELIINETVPNRFSPKSPDKAHLNLHINSLELGDSAVYFCASSQTHNRDTEAFFGQGTRLTVV.

This clonotype has just a few counts. The CDR3 here is CASSLITGADTQYF. The CDR3 DNA is TGTGCCAGCAGCTTAATCACAGGGGCAGATACGCAGTATTTT. The chain combines TRBV7-9 with TRBJ2-3, with 7 bases matching TRBD1. The V gene end was trimmed by 2 bases and the J gene end by 4 bases; junction bases not matched to a gene: 3. CDR3 length: 14 amino acids. In germline, CDR1 is SEHNR, CDR2 FQNEAQ (reference sequence).

CDR3 protein: CASSDLGNTEAFF. For the CDR3, the DNA is TGTGCCAGCAGTGACTTGGGGAACACTGAAGCTTTCTTT. This chain joins TRBV6-2 or TRBV6-3 and TRBJ1-1; no clear D gene. Trimming removed 5 bases at V and 1 base at J, with 8 bases between. The CDR3 has 13 residues. Germline lookup yields CDR1 MNHEY and CDR2 SVGEGT.

This clonotype has at least ten counts. The genes are TRBV12-3 or TRBV12-4 and TRBJ2-1; 11 bases align to TRBD2. The CDR3 has 17 residues. J was trimmed by 8 bases and V by 7 bases; bases with no gene match: 16. In DNA form, the CDR3 reads TGTGCCAGCATCATCGGAGGTAGCGGGGGGGCCTGGTATGAGCAGTTCTTC. Translating it yields CASIIGGSGGAWYEQFF.

This clonotype occurred a few times. This chain links TRBV6-2 or TRBV6-3 with TRBJ1-5; the D is unclear. V shed 2 bases and J shed 3 bases, with 17 bases lying between them. This CDR3 is built from 17 residues. Germline V gene data show CDR1 as MNHEY and CDR2 as SVGEGT. The CDR3, as DNA: TGTGCCAGCAGTTACCGGACCAGGCAGTTAAACAATCAGCCCCAGCATTTT. Translation gives CASSYRTRQLNNQPQHF.

The genes are TRBV6-2 or TRBV6-3 and TRBJ2-5, with unresolved D. Per the germline V gene, CDR1 is MNHEY and CDR2 is SVGEGT. The CDR3 is 15 amino acids. Trimming shortened V by 0 bases and J by 1 base, and 9 bases separated the two germline ends. CDR3 protein: CASSYSGPVQETQYF. As DNA, the CDR3 is TGTGCCAGCAGTTACTCGGGTCCTGTCCAAGAGACCCAGTACTTC.

This rearrangement joins TRBV6-2 or TRBV6-3 to TRBJ1-5; D not resolved. Trimming cost V 4 bases and J 5 bases, with 12 bases left between them. Per the germline V gene, CDR1 is MNHEY and CDR2 is SVGEGT. This CDR3 is built from 14 residues. The CDR3 protein is CASSSGSTYQPQHF. Here the CDR3 DNA reads TGTGCCAGCAGTTCGGGCAGCACCTATCAGCCCCAGCATTTT.

In this sample, this clonotype turned up a few times. CDR3 nucleotides: TGTGCCAGCAGGGGTAATGGACAGGGCGGCGAGCAGTTCTTC. This translates into CASRGNGQGGEQFF. J is TRBJ2-1 and V is TRBV12-3 or TRBV12-4, with 8 bases lining up with TRBD1. V shed 6 bases, J shed 10 bases, and the junction held 11 bases outside the gene matches. This CDR3 spans 14 amino acids.

The chain uses TRBV12-3 or TRBV12-4 and TRBJ2-3; 8 bases map to TRBD2. The CDR3 is 17 residues long. V shed 6 bases and J 2 bases; nucleotides not matched to a gene: 13. The DNA for the CDR3 is TGTGCCAGCAGCGGAAGTAGAACTAGCGGATACACAGATACGCAGTATTTT. The encoded protein is CASSGSRTSGYTDTQYF.

This clonotype was detected only a few times. The chain couples TRBV20-1 to TRBJ2-1, with 7 nucleotides matching TRBD2. J was trimmed by 0 bases and V by 3 bases; bases with no gene match: 5. Germline CDR1 reads DFQATT; CDR2 reads SNEGSKA (reference sequence). This CDR3 region has 15 residues. The CDR3, as DNA: TGCAGTGCTAGCTCAGCGGGGCACTCCTACAATGAGCAGTTCTTC. Amino acid sequence: CSASSAGHSYNEQFF.